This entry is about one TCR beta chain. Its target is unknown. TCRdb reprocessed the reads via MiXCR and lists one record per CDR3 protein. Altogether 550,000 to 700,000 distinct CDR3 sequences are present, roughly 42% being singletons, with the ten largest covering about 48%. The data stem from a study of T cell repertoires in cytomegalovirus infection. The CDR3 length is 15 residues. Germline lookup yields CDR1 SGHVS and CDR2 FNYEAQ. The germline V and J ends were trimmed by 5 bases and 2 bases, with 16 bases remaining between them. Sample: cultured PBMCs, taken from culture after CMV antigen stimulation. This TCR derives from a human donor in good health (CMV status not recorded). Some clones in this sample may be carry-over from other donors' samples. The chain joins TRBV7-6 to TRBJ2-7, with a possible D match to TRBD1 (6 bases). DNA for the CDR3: TGTGCCAGCAGCCAAGGTCCGACAGGCACCTACGAGCAGTACTTC. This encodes CASSQGPTGTYEQYF. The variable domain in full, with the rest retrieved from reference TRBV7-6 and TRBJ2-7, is GAGVSQSPRYKVTKRGQDVALRCDPISGHVSLYWYRQALGQGPEFLTYFNYEAQQDKSGLPNDRFSAERPEGSISTLTIQRTEQRDSAMYRCASSQGPTGTYEQYFGPGTRLTVT.